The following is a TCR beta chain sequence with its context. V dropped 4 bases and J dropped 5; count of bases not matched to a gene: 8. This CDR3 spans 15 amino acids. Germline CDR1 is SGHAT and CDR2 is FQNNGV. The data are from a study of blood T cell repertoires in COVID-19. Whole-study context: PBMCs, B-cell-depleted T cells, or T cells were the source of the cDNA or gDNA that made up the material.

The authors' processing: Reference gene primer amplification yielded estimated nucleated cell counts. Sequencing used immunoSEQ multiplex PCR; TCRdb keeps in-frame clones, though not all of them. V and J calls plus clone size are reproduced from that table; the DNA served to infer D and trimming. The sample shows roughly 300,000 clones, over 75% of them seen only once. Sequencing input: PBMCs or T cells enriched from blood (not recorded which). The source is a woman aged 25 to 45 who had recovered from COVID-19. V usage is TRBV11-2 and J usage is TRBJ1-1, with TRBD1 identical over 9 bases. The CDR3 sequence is CASSSLAGTGTEAFF. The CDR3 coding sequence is TGTGCCAGCAGCTCCTTGGCCGGGACAGGGACTGAAGCTTTCTTT.